This T cell receptor (beta chain) originates from a study of identical twins. This clonotype has a handful of counts. Per germline, CDR1 DFQATT and CDR2 SNEGSKA (reference sequence). This CDR3 is built from 14 residues. V shed 1 base and J shed 2 bases, with 8 bases lying between them. Using its own MiXCR run on the 5' RACE reads, TCRdb lists one record per CDR3 protein. The profile shows nearly 900,000 distinct CDR3 sequences, approximately 13% of them singletons. These records were also assigned to another study, of yellow fever vaccine responses in identical twins.

The sample comprised PBMCs. V gene TRBV20-1 combines with J gene TRBJ2-2; D gene unclear. The receptor was derived from a woman aged 18-35 years in good health. Here the CDR3 reads CSARGSFNTGELFF. The CDR3 nucleotides are TGCAGTGCTAGAGGATCTTTTAACACCGGGGAGCTGTTTTTT.